This TCR beta chain was documented in a study of T cells in Graves' hyperthyroidism and ophthalmopathy. Researchers took RNA transcripts and amplified the TCR beta CDR3 regions from them. The primer set for the first-round RT-PCR of the TCR CDR3 was HTBI. TCRdb ran MiXCR on the multiplex PCR reads and lists one entry per CDR3 protein. Of more than 500,000 distinct CDR3 sequences in the sample, roughly 15% were seen once. V shed 3 bases and J shed 3 bases, with 11 bases lying between them. The CDR3 runs 13 residues. The germline CDR1 and CDR2 sequences are DFQATT and SNEGSKA (reference sequence). Extraction of PBMCs used about 9.2 ml of fresh peripheral blood.

V gene TRBV20-1 combines with J gene TRBJ1-1; D not resolved. The sample was blood. The clonotype originates from a woman in her thirties or forties with Graves' hyperthyroidism. In nucleotides, the CDR3 is TGCAGTGCTAGGTACGGGCGGGACACTGAAGCTTTCTTT. Amino acids: CSARYGRDTEAFF.